The rows below give T cell receptor beta chains drawn from one sample of a study of beta chain features in type 1 diabetes. The assay was immunoSEQ multiplex PCR, and TCRdb's table has in-frame clones only and misses some. The table has about 710,000 clones, over 12% seen once; the top ten hold less than 0.04%. Specimen: naive CD4+ T cells from blood. Receptors originate from a man between 18 and 35 years old with type 1 diabetes. Each CDR3 is given with its conserved first and last residue. The D gene is left open where the match is weak. The size of a clone is reported for some rows only, either as once, few or many, or as a class for expanded clones.

j_gene | abundance | v_gene | d_gene | CDR3nt | CDR3aa
TRBJ2-7 | few | TRBV7-2 | TRBD1 | TGTGCCAGCAGCTCCCATCCAGGACAGGACTACGAGCAGTACTTC | CASSSHPGQDYEQYF
TRBJ2-1 | few | TRBV5-4 | TRBD1 | TGTGCCAGCAGCGGCCGGGACAGGGGTAATGAGCAGTTCTTC | CASSGRDRGNEQFF
TRBJ1-3 | few | TRBV18 | - | TGTGCCAGCTCACCACCGAATCCTTCTGGAAACACCATATATTTT | CASSPPNPSGNTIYF
TRBJ2-7 | - | TRBV28 | - | TGTGCCAGCAGTACCTACGAGCAGTACTTC | CASSTYEQYF
TRBJ1-1 | - | TRBV5-1 | TRBD1 | TGCGCCAGCAGCTTGGACAGGGGCGCTGAAGCTTTCTTT | CASSLDRGAEAFF
TRBJ1-6 | - | TRBV28 | - | TGTGCCAGCAGTTTAGAGGGGAGCTCCTATAATTCACCCCTCCACTTT | CASSLEGSSYNSPLHF
TRBJ1-1 | - | TRBV20-1 | - | TGCAGTGCTAGAGATAGAGTTGAAGCTTTCTTT | CSARDRVEAFF
TRBJ1-2 | few | TRBV20-1 | TRBD1 | TGCAGTGCTGACAGGGGTGGCGGCTACACCTTC | CSADRGGGYTF
TRBJ1-2 | - | TRBV10-3 | - | TGTGCCATCAGTGAATGGAGGGGCCAGGAGAACTATGGCTACACCTTC | CAISEWRGQENYGYTF
TRBJ1-1 | few | TRBV7-9 | TRBD1 | TGTGCCAGCAGCCCCCTTGGTGCAGGGGGCCTGAACACTGAAGCTTTCTTT | CASSPLGAGGLNTEAFF
TRBJ1-2 | few | TRBV7-2 | - | TGTGCCAGCAGAAACCTATTAGCTAACTATGGCTACACCTTC | CASRNLLANYGYTF
TRBJ1-1 | few | TRBV9 | - | TGTGCCAGCAGCGTAGGACGGTGGGCCATGAACACTGAAGCTTTCTTT | CASSVGRWAMNTEAFF
TRBJ2-3 | - | TRBV30 | - | TGTGCCTGGACCGCCGGACAGATCACAGATACGCAGTATTTT | CAWTAGQITDTQYF
TRBJ1-6 | few | TRBV10-3 | - | TGTGCCATCAGTAGCCAGGAGGTTTCACCCCTCCACTTT | CAISSQEVSPLHF
TRBJ1-1 | - | TRBV5-1 | - | TGCGCCAGCAGCTTGGGGGGGCGAGTAACTGAAGCTTTCTTT | CASSLGGRVTEAFF
TRBJ2-3 | - | TRBV30 | - | TGTGCCTGGAGTGGGGGAGTCCACACAGATACGCAGTATTTT | CAWSGGVHTDTQYF